This entry describes one T cell receptor beta chain. What it binds is unknown. TCRdb's copy holds only in-frame clones and misses some; the assay was immunoSEQ multiplex PCR. The sample records approximately 640,000 clones, less than 95% being singletons. This record comes from a study of shared clonotypes between healthy human individuals. Study conclusions and caveats: Naive subsets generally had larger estimated richness than memory subsets.

This CDR3 is built from 12 residues. Germline values: CDR1 LNHDA, CDR2 SQIVND (reference sequence). Trimming removed 8 bases from V and 1 base from J, with 8 bases in between. This receptor was obtained from a man aged 18 to 30 in good health. Some clones in this sample may be carry-over from other donors' samples. The chain links TRBV19 to TRBJ1-1; D not resolved. Material: memory CD8+ T cells from PBMCs. Subset indicated: CD45RO+ cells pooled with CCR7-negative TemRA cells. The CDR3 region is CASWRGNTEAFF. CDR3 in DNA: TGTGCCAGTTGGAGAGGGAACACTGAAGCTTTCTTT.